This T cell receptor beta chain was identified during a study of control samples from healthy donors and cancer patients. Only in-frame clones appear in the TCRdb table, and some are missing; sequencing was by immunoSEQ multiplex PCR. The data hold over 85,000 clones, with around 90% observed a single time. The CDR3 is made up of 11 amino acids. Germline loops: CDR1 KGHDR, CDR2 SFDVKD. V was shortened by 1 base and J by 10 bases, with 4 bases between the two germline ends. Input material: blood. This chain links TRBV24-1 with TRBJ2-1; D gene unclear. This receptor was taken from a woman under 30 in good health. In DNA, the CDR3 is TGTGCCACCAGTGATTTTTCGGAGCAGTTCTTC. Protein product: CATSDFSEQFF.